These 18 T cell receptor beta chains were sequenced from one sample in a study of vaccination and CD4 T cells after COVID-19. TCRdb analysed the PCR reads with MiXCR anew, one entry per CDR3 protein. The table lists around 19,000 distinct CDR3 sequences, approximately 59% of them singletons. Sequencing was performed on CD4+ T cells from blood, taken before SARS-CoV-2 vaccination. These receptors originate from a human donor who had recovered from COVID-19.

This chain links TRBV6-1 with TRBJ1-5; D is unclear. This CDR3 spans 14 amino acids. Germline CDR1 MNHNS, CDR2 SASEGT. V was pared by 6 bases and J by 4 bases, with 13 bases between. The CDR3 coding sequence is TGTGCCAGCAGCTTCATGACGGCAAATCAGCCCCAGCATTTT. Translated: CASSFMTANQPQHF.

This clonotype was seen only a few times. The rearrangement links TRBV27 to TRBJ2-5; 7 bases line up with TRBD2. Unmatched junction bases numbered 5, after V lost 4 bases and J lost 0 bases. CDR1 MNHEY and CDR2 SMNVEV come from the germline V gene (reference sequence). This CDR3 comprises 15 residues. Written as DNA, the CDR3 is TGTGCCAGCAGTTATCGCGGGAGCGACCAAGAGACCCAGTACTTC. Its protein is CASSYRGSDQETQYF.

The chain couples TRBV12-3 or TRBV12-4 to TRBJ1-1, with no clear D. The CDR3 covers 13 residues. V lost 3 bases to trimming and J lost 6 bases, with 11 bases between them. The CDR3 DNA reads as TGTGCCAGCAGTTTCTCCCAGACGCCTGAAGCTTTCTTT. Translated, it gives CASSFSQTPEAFF.

V gene TRBV6-1 combines with J gene TRBJ2-5; a possible D gene is TRBD1 (5 bases). The CDR3 loop spans 12 amino acids. Germline V CDR1 and CDR2: MNHNS, SASEGT. V was clipped by 8 bases and J by 3 bases, with 10 bases between them. DNA of the CDR3: TGTGCCAGCCAGGGAATCGAAGAGACCCAGTACTTC. This codes for CASQGIEETQYF.

The CDR3 reads CASSKAGHPNEQFF. The CDR3 DNA reads TGTGCCAGCAGCAAAGCGGGTCACCCCAATGAGCAGTTCTTC. V usage is TRBV21-1 and J usage is TRBJ2-1. TRBV21-1 is listed as a pseudogene. This CDR3 contains 14 residues.

The V gene is TRBV7-9, the J gene TRBJ2-7; 10 bases map to TRBD2. Germline CDR1 and CDR2: SEHNR and FQNEAQ (reference sequence). V dropped 3 bases and J dropped 2; count of bases not matched to a gene: 1. The CDR3 contains 14 residues. The CDR3 DNA reads TGTGCCAGCAGCTTTACTAGCGGGACCTACGAGCAGTACTTC. Amino acid sequence: CASSFTSGTYEQYF.

V is TRBV4-1 and J is TRBJ2-5, with no clear D. The length of the CDR3 is 14 residues. The germline V and J ends were trimmed by 1 base and 4 bases, with 10 bases remaining between them. Germline CDR1 is MGHRA and CDR2 is YSYEKL. The CDR3 region has the DNA TGCGCCAGCAGCCAAGTTGCGTTCTTAGAGACCCAGTACTTC. This encodes CASSQVAFLETQYF.

The genes are TRBV7-2 and TRBJ2-7, with a tentative D call TRBD2 (5 bases). This CDR3 is 14 amino acids long. V was cut by 4 bases and J by 5 bases, with 15 bases left in between. Germline V gene sequence: CDR1 SGHTA, CDR2 FQGNSA. The CDR3 protein is CASSSDSTRHEQYF. In nucleotides, the CDR3 is TGTGCCAGCAGCTCGGACTCTACCAGGCACGAGCAGTACTTC.

This sequence joins TRBV7-3 and TRBJ2-2; 14 nucleotides agree with TRBD2. Trimming cost V 5 bases and J 3 bases; bases outside gene matches: 8. Germline-derived CDR1 and CDR2 are SGHTA and FQGTGA. The CDR3 is 18 amino acids. Here the CDR3 reads CASSPTSGRARDTGELFF. The DNA of the CDR3 is TGTGCCAGCAGCCCGACTAGCGGGAGGGCCCGAGACACCGGGGAGCTGTTTTTT.

This clonotype was counted only a few times. The CDR3 DNA sequence: TGTGCCACCAGTGATGCCACAGACGCGACATTGATTTATGGCTACACCTTC. It yields the protein CATSDATDATLIYGYTF. The chain couples TRBV24-1 to TRBJ1-2; D gene uncertain. Per the germline V gene, CDR1 is KGHDR and CDR2 is SFDVKD. Trimming left V 3 bases short and J 5 bases short, with 21 bases between. This CDR3 contains 17 residues.

As concerns this clonotype: The junction does not match germline at one end; this may be a read error. The V and J genes are TRBV19 and TRBJ1-1, with a possible D match to TRBD1 (5 bases). Germline V CDR1 and CDR2: LNHDA, SQIVND (reference sequence). The CDR3 runs 11 residues. DNA for the CDR3: TGTGCCAGTAGTAGGCCGGGGCCGCTCCTTTTT. Protein product: CASSRPGPLLF.

This clonotype has only a few counts. The gene calls are TRBV6-2 or TRBV6-3 and TRBJ1-1; D gene ambiguous. In germline, CDR1 is MNHEY, CDR2 SVGEGT. This CDR3 comprises 14 residues. The ends were cut back, 4 bases at V and 0 bases at J, with 9 bases in the middle. The CDR3 nucleotides read TGTGCCAGCAGTTTCGGGAGGATGAACACTGAAGCTTTCTTT. It translates to CASSFGRMNTEAFF.

This chain connects TRBV20-1 to TRBJ1-2; 8 nucleotides align to TRBD1. V lost 7 bases to trimming and J lost 0 bases; unmatched junction nucleotides: 1. CDR3 size: 12 residues. Germline CDR1 and CDR2: DFQATT and SNEGSKA (reference sequence). DNA of the CDR3: TGCAGTGGGGACAGGACTAACTATGGCTACACCTTC. This sequence encodes CSGDRTNYGYTF.

This rearrangement joins TRBV11-2 to TRBJ2-2; perhaps TRBD1 as D (6 bases). The CDR3 length is 15 residues. The germline V and J ends were trimmed by 2 bases and 5 bases, with 12 bases remaining between them. From germline, CDR1 is SGHAT and CDR2 FQNNGV. The CDR3 protein is CASSLRPGVTGELFF. CDR3 sequence (DNA): TGTGCCAGCAGCTTAAGGCCAGGGGTAACCGGGGAGCTGTTTTTT.

V is TRBV16 and J is TRBJ1-5, with no clear D. From germline, CDR1 is KGHSY and CDR2 FQNENV. Trimming pared 3 bases from V and 0 bases from J, leaving 6 bases between. This CDR3 comprises 14 residues. The CDR3 DNA follows: TGTGCCAGCAGCCAGCGGTATAGCAATCAGCCCCAGCATTTT. It yields the protein CASSQRYSNQPQHF.

In its sample, this clonotype was seen once. In DNA form, the CDR3 reads TGTGCCAGTCGGACTCTGCCGACTCAGCCCCAGCATTTT. It specifies CASRTLPTQPQHF. This sequence joins TRBV2 and TRBJ1-5; D is undetermined. The V end was cut by 9 bases, the J end by 6 bases, with 15 bases between. Germline loops: CDR1 SNHLY, CDR2 FYNNEI. The CDR3 consists of 13 residues.

This chain uses TRBV27 with TRBJ2-3, with 8 bases aligning to TRBD2. The V gene's germline CDR1 is MNHEY and CDR2 SMNVEV (reference sequence). V trimming: 6 bases; J trimming: 0 bases; junction bases outside the gene matches: 8. The CDR3 length is 16 residues. The DNA for the CDR3 is TGTGCCAGCAGCGCCCTAGCGGGCTCTAGCACAGATACGCAGTATTTT. This sequence encodes CASSALAGSSTDTQYF.

CDR3 region: CSAYSGSGVSQYF. CDR3 DNA: TGCAGTGCCTATAGCGGGTCGGGTGTGTCCCAGTACTTC. The chain links TRBV20-1 to TRBJ2-5, with 7 bases that match TRBD2. The trim removed 6 bases at V and 9 bases at J, leaving 13 bases unmatched. Germline values: CDR1 DFQATT, CDR2 SNEGSKA (reference sequence). There are 13 residues in the CDR3.